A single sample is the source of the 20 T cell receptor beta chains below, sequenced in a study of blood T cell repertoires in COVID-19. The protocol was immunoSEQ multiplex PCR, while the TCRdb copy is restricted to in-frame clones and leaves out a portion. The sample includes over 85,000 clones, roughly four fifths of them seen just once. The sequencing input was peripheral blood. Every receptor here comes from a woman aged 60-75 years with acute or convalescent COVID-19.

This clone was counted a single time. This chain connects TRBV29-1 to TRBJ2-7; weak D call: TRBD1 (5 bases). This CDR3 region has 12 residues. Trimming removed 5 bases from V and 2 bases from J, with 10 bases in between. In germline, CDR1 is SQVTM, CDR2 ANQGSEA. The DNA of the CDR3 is TGCAGCGTTCACGACAGCCCCTACGAGCAGTACTTC. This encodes CSVHDSPYEQYF.

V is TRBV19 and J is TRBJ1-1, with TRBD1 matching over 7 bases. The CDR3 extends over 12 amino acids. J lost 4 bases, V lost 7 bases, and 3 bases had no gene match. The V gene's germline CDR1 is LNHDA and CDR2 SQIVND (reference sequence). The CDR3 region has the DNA TGTGCCAGTACCCGACAGGGCACTGAAGCTTTCTTT. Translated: CASTRQGTEAFF.

CDR3 in amino acids: CASSAVCKETQYF. CDR3 bases: TGCGCCAGCAGTGCGGTATGCAAAGAGACCCAGTACTTC. This rearrangement joins TRBV10-1 to TRBJ2-5, with D hard to call. This CDR3 spans 13 amino acids. V lost 4 bases and J 3 bases, leaving 9 bases between the germline ends. Germline CDR1 WNHNN, CDR2 SYGVQD (reference sequence).

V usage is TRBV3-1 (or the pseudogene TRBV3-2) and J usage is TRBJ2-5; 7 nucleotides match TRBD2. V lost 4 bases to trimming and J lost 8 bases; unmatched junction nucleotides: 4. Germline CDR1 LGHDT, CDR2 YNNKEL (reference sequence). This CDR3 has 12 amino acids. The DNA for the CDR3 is TGTGCCAGCAGCCCCACGGGGGGAACCCAGTACTTC. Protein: CASSPTGGTQYF.

CDR3 nucleotide sequence: TGTGCCAGTAGTATGGGGGGAGGAAACACTGAAGCTTTCTTT. Its translation is CASSMGGGNTEAFF. This rearrangement joins TRBV19 to TRBJ1-1, with D maybe TRBD1 (5 bases). Trimming took 3 bases from V and 2 from J, leaving 10 bases between them. CDR3 length: 14 residues. The germline CDR1 and CDR2 sequences are LNHDA and SQIVND (reference sequence).

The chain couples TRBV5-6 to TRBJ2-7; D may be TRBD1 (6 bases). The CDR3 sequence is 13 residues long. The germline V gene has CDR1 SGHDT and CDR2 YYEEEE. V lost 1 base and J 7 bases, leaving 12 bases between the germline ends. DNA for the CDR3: TGTGCCAGCAGCTTGAAGGGGGAAAGAGAGCAGTACTTC. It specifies CASSLKGEREQYF.

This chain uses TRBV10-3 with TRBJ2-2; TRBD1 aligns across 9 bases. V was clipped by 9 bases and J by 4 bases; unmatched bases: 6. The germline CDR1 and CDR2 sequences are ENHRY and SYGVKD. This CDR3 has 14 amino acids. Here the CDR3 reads CAMKQGAGTGELFF. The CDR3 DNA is TGTGCCATGAAACAGGGGGCCGGCACCGGGGAGCTGTTTTTT.

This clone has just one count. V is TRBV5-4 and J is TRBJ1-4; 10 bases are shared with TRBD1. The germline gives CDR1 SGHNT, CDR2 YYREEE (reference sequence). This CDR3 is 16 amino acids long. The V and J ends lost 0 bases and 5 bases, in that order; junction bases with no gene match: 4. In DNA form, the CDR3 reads TGTGCCAGCAGCTTGGTGAAGGGACAGGGGAATGAAAAACTGTTTTTT. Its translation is CASSLVKGQGNEKLFF.

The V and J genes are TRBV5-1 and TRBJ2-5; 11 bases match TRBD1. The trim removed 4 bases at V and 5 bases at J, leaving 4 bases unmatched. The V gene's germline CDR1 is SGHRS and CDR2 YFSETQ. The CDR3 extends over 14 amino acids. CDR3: CASSLDRGQETQYF. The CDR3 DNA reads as TGCGCCAGCAGCCTGGACAGGGGGCAGGAGACCCAGTACTTC. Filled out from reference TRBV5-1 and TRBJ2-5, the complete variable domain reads KAGVTQTPRYLIKTRGQQVTLSCSPISGHRSVSWYQQTPGQGLQFLFEYFSETQRNKGNFPGRFSGRQFSNSRSEMNVSTLELGDSALYLCASSLDRGQETQYFGPGTRLLVL.

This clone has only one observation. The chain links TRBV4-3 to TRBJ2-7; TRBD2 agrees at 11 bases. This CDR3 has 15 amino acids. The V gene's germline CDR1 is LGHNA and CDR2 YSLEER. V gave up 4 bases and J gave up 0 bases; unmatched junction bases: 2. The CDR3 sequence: CASSPGTSGSYEQYF. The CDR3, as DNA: TGCGCCAGCAGCCCAGGGACTAGCGGCTCCTACGAGCAGTACTTC.

CDR3 protein: CASRAGGTGELFF. The DNA for the CDR3 is TGTGCCAGCAGGGCTGGGGGGACCGGGGAGCTGTTTTTT. This sequence joins TRBV28 and TRBJ2-2; D perhaps matches TRBD2 (6 bases). V was trimmed by 6 bases and J by 5 bases, leaving 10 bases between them. Germline CDR1 reads MDHEN; CDR2 reads SYDVKM. The CDR3 has 13 residues. The complete variable domain, with remaining parts taken from reference TRBV28 and TRBJ2-2, reads DVKVTQSSRYLVKRTGEKVFLECVQDMDHENMFWYRQDPGLGLRLIYFSYDVKMKEKGDIPEGYSVSREKKERFSLILESASTNQTSMYLCASRAGGTGELFFGEGSRLTVL.

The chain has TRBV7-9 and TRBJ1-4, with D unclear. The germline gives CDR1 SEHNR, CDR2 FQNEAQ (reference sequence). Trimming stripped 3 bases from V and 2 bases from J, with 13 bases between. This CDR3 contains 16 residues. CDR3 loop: CASSFPGAETNEKLFF. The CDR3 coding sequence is TGTGCCAGCAGCTTTCCTGGAGCTGAGACTAATGAAAAACTGTTTTTT.

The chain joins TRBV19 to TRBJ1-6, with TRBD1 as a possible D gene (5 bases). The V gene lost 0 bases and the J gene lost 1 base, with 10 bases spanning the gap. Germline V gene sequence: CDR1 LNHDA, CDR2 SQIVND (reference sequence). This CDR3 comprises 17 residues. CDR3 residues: CASSIDRGFSYNSPLHF. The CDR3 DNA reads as TGTGCCAGTAGTATAGATCGGGGGTTTTCCTATAATTCACCCCTCCACTTT.

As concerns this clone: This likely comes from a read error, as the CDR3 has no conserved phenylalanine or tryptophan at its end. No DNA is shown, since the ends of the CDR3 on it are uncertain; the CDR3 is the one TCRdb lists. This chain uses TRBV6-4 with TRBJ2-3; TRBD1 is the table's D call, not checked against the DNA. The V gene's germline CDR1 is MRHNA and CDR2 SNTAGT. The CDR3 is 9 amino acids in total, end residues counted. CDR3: CASSDSTEE.

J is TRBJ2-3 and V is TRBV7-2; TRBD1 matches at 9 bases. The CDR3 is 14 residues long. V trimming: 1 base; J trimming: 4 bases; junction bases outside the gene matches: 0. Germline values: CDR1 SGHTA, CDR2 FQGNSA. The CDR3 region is CASSLGTGADTQYF. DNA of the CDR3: TGTGCCAGCAGCTTAGGGACAGGGGCAGATACGCAGTATTTT.

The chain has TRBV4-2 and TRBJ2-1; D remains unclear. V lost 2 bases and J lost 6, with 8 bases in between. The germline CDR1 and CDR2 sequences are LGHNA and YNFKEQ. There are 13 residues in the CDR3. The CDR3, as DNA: TGTGCCAGCAGCCAATATGTCGGCAATGAGCAGTTCTTC. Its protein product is CASSQYVGNEQFF.

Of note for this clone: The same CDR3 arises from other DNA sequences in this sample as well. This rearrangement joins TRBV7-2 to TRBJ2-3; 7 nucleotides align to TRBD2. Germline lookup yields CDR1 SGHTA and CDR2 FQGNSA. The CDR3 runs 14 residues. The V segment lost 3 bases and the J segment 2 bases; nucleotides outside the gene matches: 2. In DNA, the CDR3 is TGTGCCAGCAGCTTGGGACTATCCACAGATACGCAGTATTTT. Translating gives CASSLGLSTDTQYF.

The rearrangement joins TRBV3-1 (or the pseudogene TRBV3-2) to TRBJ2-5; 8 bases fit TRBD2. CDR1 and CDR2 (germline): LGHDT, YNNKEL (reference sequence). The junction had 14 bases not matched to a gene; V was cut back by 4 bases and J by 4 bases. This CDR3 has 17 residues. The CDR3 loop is CASSRRIGGGLVETQYF. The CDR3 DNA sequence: TGTGCCAGCAGCCGACGGATCGGGGGGGGCCTGGTAGAGACCCAGTACTTC.

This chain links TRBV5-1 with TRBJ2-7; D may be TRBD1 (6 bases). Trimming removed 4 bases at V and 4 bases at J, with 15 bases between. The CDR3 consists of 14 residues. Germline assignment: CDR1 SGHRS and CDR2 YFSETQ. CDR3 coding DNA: TGCGCCAGCAGCAACCGGGACACAGGGTACGAGCAGTACTTC. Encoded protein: CASSNRDTGYEQYF.

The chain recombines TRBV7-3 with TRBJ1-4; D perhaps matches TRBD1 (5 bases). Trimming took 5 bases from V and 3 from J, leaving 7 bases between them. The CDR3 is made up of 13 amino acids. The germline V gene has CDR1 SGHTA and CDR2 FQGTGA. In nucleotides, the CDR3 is TGTGCCAGCAGCCGGGGGTCTAATGAAAAACTGTTTTTT. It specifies CASSRGSNEKLFF. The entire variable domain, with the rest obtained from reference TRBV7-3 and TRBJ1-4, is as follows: GAGVSQTPSNKVTEKGKYVELRCDPISGHTALYWYRQSLGQGPEFLIYFQGTGAADDSGLPNDRFFAVRPEGSVSTLKIQRTERGDSAVYLCASSRGSNEKLFFGSGTQLSVL.